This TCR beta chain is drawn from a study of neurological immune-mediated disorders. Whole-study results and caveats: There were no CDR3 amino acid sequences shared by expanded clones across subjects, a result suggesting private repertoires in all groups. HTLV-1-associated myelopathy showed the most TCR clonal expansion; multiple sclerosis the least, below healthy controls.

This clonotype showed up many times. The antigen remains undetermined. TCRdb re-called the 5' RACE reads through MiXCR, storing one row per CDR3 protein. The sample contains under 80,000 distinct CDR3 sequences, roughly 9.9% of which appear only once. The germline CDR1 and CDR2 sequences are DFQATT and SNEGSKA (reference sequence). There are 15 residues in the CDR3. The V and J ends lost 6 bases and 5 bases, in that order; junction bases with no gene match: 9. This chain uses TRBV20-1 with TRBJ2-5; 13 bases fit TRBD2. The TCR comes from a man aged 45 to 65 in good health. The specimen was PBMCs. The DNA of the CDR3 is TGCAGTGCGGCTGGGACTAGCGGGGCTCGGGAGACCCAGTACTTC. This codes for CSAAGTSGARETQYF.